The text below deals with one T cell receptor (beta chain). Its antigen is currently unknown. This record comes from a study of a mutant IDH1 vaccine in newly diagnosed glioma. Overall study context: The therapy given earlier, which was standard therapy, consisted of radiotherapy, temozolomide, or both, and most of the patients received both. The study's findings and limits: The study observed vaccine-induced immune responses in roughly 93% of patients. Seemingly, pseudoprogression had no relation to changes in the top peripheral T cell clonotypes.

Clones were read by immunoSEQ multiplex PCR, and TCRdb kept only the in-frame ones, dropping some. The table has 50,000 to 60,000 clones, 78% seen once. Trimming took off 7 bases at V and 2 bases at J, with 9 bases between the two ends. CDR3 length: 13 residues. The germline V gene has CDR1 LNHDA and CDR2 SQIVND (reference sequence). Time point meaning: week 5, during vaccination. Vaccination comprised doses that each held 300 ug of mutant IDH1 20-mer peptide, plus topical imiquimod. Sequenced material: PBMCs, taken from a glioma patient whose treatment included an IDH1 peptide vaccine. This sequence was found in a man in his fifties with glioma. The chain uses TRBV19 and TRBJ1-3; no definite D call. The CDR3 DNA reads TGTGCCAGTACCACAACTCCTGGAAACACCATATATTTT. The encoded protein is CASTTTPGNTIYF.